This T cell receptor (beta chain) was recorded in a study of T cells in Graves' hyperthyroidism and ophthalmopathy. Background on the study: Peripheral blood was acquired at first diagnosis, ahead of any therapy whatsoever.

Amplification of TCR beta CDR3 regions was performed using RNA transcripts as template. RT-PCR in the first round (using the HTBI primer set) targeted the TCR CDR3. TCRdb fed the multiplex PCR reads into MiXCR, producing one record per CDR3 protein. This sample has over 150,000 distinct CDR3 sequences; around 16% occur once, and the top ten carry roughly 49%. This clonotype was seen repeatedly, ten times or more. What it binds is not known. Germline CDR1 DFQATT, CDR2 SNEGSKA (reference sequence). The CDR3 length is 13 residues. Trimming took 2 bases from V and 4 from J, leaving 11 bases between them. Uncontrolled infection, other autoimmune disease, pregnancy or lactation barred patients from enrollment. Clinicians diagnosed patients from clinical symptoms, serum thyroxine and TRAb, thyroid ultrasound and orbital computed tomography. Study outcomes and limitations: Expanded thyroid clonotypes (above 0.001) were mostly also found in blood.

Source material: blood. This chain uses TRBV20-1 with TRBJ1-1, with D possibly TRBD1 on 6 matching bases. The sequence was obtained from a woman aged 50 to 60 with Graves' hyperthyroidism. CDR3 DNA sequence: TGCAGTGCTAGAACAGGGCTGGGCACTGAAGCTTTCTTT. It encodes CSARTGLGTEAFF.